The sequence of this T cell receptor beta chain was determined in a study of blood T cell repertoires in COVID-19. This clone was detected only a few times. Methods used by the authors: From reference gene primer amplification, estimates of nucleated cell counts were derived. The method was immunoSEQ multiplex PCR; TCRdb's version includes in-frame clones alone and lacks a portion of them. The V and J calls and the clone size are those of that table, but D and trimming were determined from the DNA. The data show 200,000 to 300,000 clones, with approximately 88% seen just once and around 2.5% held by the top ten. Trimming took 1 base from V and 2 from J, leaving 11 bases between them. CDR3 length: 16 amino acids. CDR1 is PRHDT and CDR2 is FYEKMQ in the germline V gene (reference sequence). Study members were between about 18 and 95 years old and lived in approximately 25 US regions. In assigning cohorts, the study relied on participant-reported clinical history.

This clonotype originated in a woman in her forties with acute COVID-19. Sequenced input: PBMCs or T cells enriched from blood (not recorded which). This sequence joins TRBV13 and TRBJ1-4; no definite D call. CDR3 region: CASSLAGPGTNEKLFF. CDR3 coding DNA: TGTGCCAGCAGCTTAGCGGGTCCTGGGACTAATGAAAAACTGTTTTTT.